These 9 T cell receptor beta chains originate from one sample sequenced in a study of blood T cells in healthy people across ages. A J-beta primer mix and a sample-barcoded 5' primer were used in a second PCR of roughly 7 to 12 cycles. TCRdb passed the 5' RACE reads through MiXCR, listing each CDR3 protein once. The repertoire has over 950,000 distinct CDR3 sequences, approximately 38% of them found once; the top ten carry around 13%. The sample taken for sequencing was blood. The receptor source for this set is a man between 18 and 35 years old in good health.

This clonotype has only a few counts. The chain links TRBV4-1 to TRBJ2-5; D is unclear. V was shortened by 2 bases and J by 5 bases, with 9 bases between the two germline ends. Germline CDR1 MGHRA, CDR2 YSYEKL. The CDR3 has 13 residues. CDR3 protein: CASSQLVVETQYF. For the CDR3, the DNA is TGCGCCAGCAGCCAACTGGTAGTGGAGACCCAGTACTTC.

V usage is TRBV4-2 and J usage is TRBJ1-1; D may be TRBD1 (5 bases). The CDR3 is 14 amino acids. The V end was cut by 1 base, the J end by 6 bases, with 12 bases between. Germline V gene sequence: CDR1 LGHNA, CDR2 YNFKEQ. The DNA of the CDR3 is TGTGCCAGCAGCCAAGGAGCTGGGGGGGCTGAAGCTTTCTTT. It yields the protein CASSQGAGGAEAFF.

The genes are TRBV27 and TRBJ2-7; TRBD2 is a possible D gene (6 bases). Deletions cut 6 bases from V and 5 bases from J, with 14 bases between. The CDR3 loop spans 13 amino acids. Germline V lookup: CDR1 MNHEY, CDR2 SMNVEV (reference sequence). CDR3 sequence (DNA): TGTGCCAGCAGCCGGAGGGGTAGGGACGAGCAGTACTTC. As protein: CASSRRGRDEQYF.

This sequence joins TRBV2 and TRBJ2-5; a possible D gene is TRBD2 (6 bases). The CDR3 has 17 residues. Trimming stripped 8 bases from V and 9 bases from J, with 31 bases between. In germline, CDR1 is SNHLY, CDR2 FYNNEI. CDR3 nucleotide sequence: TGTGCCAGCGGGGGGACGGCGTATCGTACATACACCGAACCCCAGTACTTC. Amino acid sequence: CASGGTAYRTYTEPQYF.

The V and J genes are TRBV29-1 and TRBJ1-6; D uncertain. This CDR3 region has 13 residues. CDR1 and CDR2 from the germline V gene are SQVTM and ANQGSEA. Trimming pared 4 bases from V and 8 bases from J, leaving 12 bases between. The CDR3 DNA follows: TGCAGCGTTGGGCCTGCACGGGATTCACCCCTCCACTTT. Amino acid sequence: CSVGPARDSPLHF.

V is TRBV7-3 and J is TRBJ2-7, with TRBD2 identical over 11 bases. The CDR3 sequence is 13 residues long. Per germline, CDR1 SGHTA and CDR2 FQGTGA. V trimming: 2 bases; J trimming: 7 bases; junction bases outside the gene matches: 1. CDR3 residues: CASSLLAGGEQYF. In DNA form, the CDR3 reads TGTGCCAGCAGCTTACTAGCGGGAGGTGAGCAGTACTTC.

This clonotype was counted many times. This chain joins TRBV6-2 or TRBV6-3 and TRBJ2-3; D is perhaps TRBD1 (6 bases). Germline V CDR1 and CDR2: MNHEY, SVGEGT. With 5 bases removed from V and 4 bases from J, the gap between germline ends came to 13 bases. The CDR3 has 14 amino acids. The CDR3 reads CASSHRVYADTQYF. The CDR3 nucleotides are TGTGCCAGCAGTCACAGGGTCTACGCAGATACGCAGTATTTT.

The chain uses TRBV20-1 and TRBJ2-1; 9 bases align to TRBD1. Germline values: CDR1 DFQATT, CDR2 SNEGSKA (reference sequence). J was trimmed by 8 bases and V by 0 bases; bases with no gene match: 11. This CDR3 spans 16 amino acids. CDR3: CSARDLGTGYSDEQFF. For the CDR3, the DNA is TGCAGTGCTAGAGATCTGGGGACAGGGTACTCGGATGAGCAGTTCTTC.

This sequence joins TRBV20-1 and TRBJ1-1; no clear D. This CDR3 region has 13 residues. Trimming took off 3 bases at V and 5 bases at J, with 13 bases between the two ends. Germline CDR1 DFQATT, CDR2 SNEGSKA (reference sequence). The CDR3 coding sequence is TGCAGTGCTAGTCGGCGGGGTTGGACTGAAGCTTTCTTT. Translated, it gives CSASRRGWTEAFF.